One and the same sample provided the 29 T cell receptor beta chains below, sequenced in a study of T cell responses to AZD1222 COVID-19 vaccine. Produced via immunoSEQ multiplex PCR; TCRdb's table is partial and in-frame only. The sample includes about 150,000 clones, about 90% of them seen just once. The sequenced sample was peripheral blood, obtained on day 0 of AZD1222 vaccination. These receptors were collected from an adult in good health.

Points on this clone: One end of the junction varies from germline; a read error may be responsible. V and J are TRBV2 and TRBJ2-7; 8 positions agree with TRBD1. The CDR3 consists of 12 residues. Per the germline V gene, CDR1 is SNHLY and CDR2 is FYNNEI. CDR3 sequence: CASSDEGDRTKF. CDR3 nucleotides: TGTGCCAGCAGTGATGAAGGGGACAGGACGAAATTC.

The chain uses TRBV18 and TRBJ1-1; a weak D match, TRBD1 (5 bases). Trimming took off 1 base at V and 5 bases at J, with 11 bases between the two ends. Germline CDR1 is KGHSH and CDR2 is LQKENI. This CDR3 is built from 14 residues. The CDR3: CASSPLQGGTEAFF. The CDR3 DNA follows: TGTGCCAGCTCACCACTGCAGGGCGGGACTGAAGCTTTCTTT.

The chain employs TRBV19 and TRBJ2-7; a possible D gene is TRBD1 (5 bases). Trimming took 1 base from V and 2 from J, leaving 9 bases between them. This CDR3 comprises 14 residues. In germline, CDR1 is LNHDA, CDR2 SQIVND (reference sequence). The CDR3 nucleotides are TGTGCCAGTAGTATAGTGGCAGGGCCCTACGAGCAGTACTTC. Protein: CASSIVAGPYEQYF.

This clone is a singleton in its sample. The chain has TRBV29-1 and TRBJ2-1, with 12 bases lining up with TRBD2. The CDR3 loop spans 16 amino acids. Germline V gene data show CDR1 as SQVTM and CDR2 as ANQGSEA. After removal of 3 bases from V and 3 bases from J, the junction contained 6 bases not matched to a gene. CDR3 coding DNA: TGCAGCGTTGAGGTGACTAGCGGGAGTATCTACAATGAGCAGTTCTTC. Translating gives CSVEVTSGSIYNEQFF.

The rearrangement joins TRBV7-3 to TRBJ1-1, with 8 bases identical to TRBD1. The CDR3 extends over 14 amino acids. Germline assignment: CDR1 SGHTA and CDR2 FQGTGA. V lost 1 base, J lost 8 bases, and 6 bases stayed unmatched. The CDR3 DNA sequence: TGTGCCAGCAGCTTAAACGCAGGGGGCATGGAAGCTTTCTTT. It codes for CASSLNAGGMEAFF.

The chain combines TRBV30 with TRBJ1-1, with D hard to call. The V end was cut by 2 bases, the J end by 2 bases, with 6 bases between. Germline V gene lookup returns CDR1 GTSNPN and CDR2 SVGIG (reference sequence). The CDR3 has 12 residues. The CDR3 loop is CAWSPVNTEAFF. CDR3 nucleotides: TGTGCCTGGAGTCCCGTTAACACTGAAGCTTTCTTT.

V is TRBV19 and J is TRBJ2-5; 12 bases fit TRBD2. The CDR3 loop spans 16 amino acids. With 5 bases clipped from V and 5 bases from J, the junction kept 9 bases outside the gene matches. Germline values: CDR1 LNHDA, CDR2 SQIVND (reference sequence). The CDR3 DNA reads TGTGCCAGTAGTTCCCCGACTAGCGGGAGTGGCGAGACCCAGTACTTC. Its translation: CASSSPTSGSGETQYF.

The rearrangement links TRBV5-1 to TRBJ2-7; possible D gene TRBD2, 6 bases. The germline V gene encodes CDR1 SGHRS and CDR2 YFSETQ. The V end lost 4 bases, the J end lost 4 bases, and 12 bases lay between the germline ends. The length of the CDR3 is 13 residues. The CDR3 here is CASSGGSRYEQYF. The CDR3 DNA follows: TGCGCCAGCAGCGGGGGGTCGAGGTACGAGCAGTACTTC.

The chain carries TRBV30 and TRBJ1-6; TRBD1 matches at 8 bases. Looked up from germline, CDR1 is GTSNPN and CDR2 is SVGIG (reference sequence). The CDR3 extends over 14 amino acids. The junction had 8 bases not matched to a gene; V was cut back by 3 bases and J by 10 bases. In DNA form, the CDR3 reads TGTGCCTGGAGGGAAGACAGGGGAAGGTCACCCCTCCACTTT. Its protein product is CAWREDRGRSPLHF.

The CDR3: CASRPGLGYEQYF. CDR3 in DNA: TGTGCCAGCAGGCCGGGACTAGGGTACGAGCAGTACTTC. This chain uses TRBV27 with TRBJ2-7, with TRBD2 matching over 8 bases. Germline V gene lookup returns CDR1 MNHEY and CDR2 SMNVEV (reference sequence). J lost 4 bases, V lost 6 bases, and 5 bases had no gene match. The CDR3 is 13 amino acids.

V gene TRBV9 combines with J gene TRBJ2-2; D is possibly TRBD2 (5 bases). The V end lost 7 bases, the J end lost 5 bases, and 18 bases lay between the germline ends. The CDR3 runs 15 residues. In germline, CDR1 is SGDLS, CDR2 YYNGEE. The DNA for the CDR3 is TGTGCCAGCGCGGGCGTGGGGAGAAGGACCGGGGAGCTGTTTTTT. It yields the protein CASAGVGRRTGELFF.

The genes are TRBV28 and TRBJ2-7, with D unresolved. Trimming left V 6 bases short and J 0 bases short, with 15 bases between. CDR3 length: 15 residues. From germline, CDR1 is MDHEN and CDR2 SYDVKM. The CDR3 protein is CASSRGEHHSYEQYF. The CDR3 DNA follows: TGTGCCAGCAGCCGCGGCGAGCATCACTCCTACGAGCAGTACTTC.

The chain combines TRBV12-5 with TRBJ1-3; 10 nucleotides line up with TRBD1. J was trimmed by 2 bases and V by 5 bases; bases with no gene match: 6. CDR1 and CDR2 from the germline V gene are LGHNT and FRNRAP. The CDR3 spans 16 residues. The CDR3: CASGRGGQGAGNTIYF. The CDR3 DNA reads as TGTGCTAGTGGTCGAGGTGGACAGGGGGCTGGAAACACCATATATTTT.

The V and J genes are TRBV5-1 and TRBJ2-5; D is ambiguous. This CDR3 comprises 12 residues. Trimming cost V 4 bases and J 4 bases, with 8 bases left between them. Germline lookup yields CDR1 SGHRS and CDR2 YFSETQ. CDR3 amino acids: CASSPRGETQYF. The CDR3 nucleotides are TGCGCCAGCAGCCCGCGCGGAGAGACCCAGTACTTC.

The chain links TRBV10-3 to TRBJ2-7, with D perhaps TRBD1 or TRBD2 (5 bases each). Trimming took off 4 bases at V and 6 bases at J, with 13 bases between the two ends. Germline lookup yields CDR1 ENHRY and CDR2 SYGVKD. This CDR3 has 13 residues. In DNA, the CDR3 is TGTGCCATCAGTGGTGGGGGAGTCGGCGAGCAGTACTTC. It encodes CAISGGGVGEQYF.

The gene calls are TRBV27 and TRBJ1-3; D not resolved. The germline V gene has CDR1 MNHEY and CDR2 SMNVEV (reference sequence). The CDR3 length is 16 residues. Trimming took off 6 bases at V and 0 bases at J, with 15 bases between the two ends. The CDR3 nucleotides read TGTGCCAGCAGCAGGCTCGGGCCGAACTCTGGAAACACCATATATTTT. As protein: CASSRLGPNSGNTIYF.

The J gene is TRBJ1-1, the V gene TRBV19; no clear D gene. The germline gives CDR1 LNHDA, CDR2 SQIVND (reference sequence). The CDR3 runs to 14 residues. The V and J ends lost 1 base and 1 base respectively, with 7 bases between them. The CDR3 DNA reads TGTGCCAGTAGTATAGGTGAGTGGAACACTGAAGCTTTCTTT. Protein: CASSIGEWNTEAFF.

The rearrangement links TRBV19 to TRBJ2-3, with TRBD2 identical over 11 bases. Germline CDR1 LNHDA, CDR2 SQIVND (reference sequence). V lost 7 bases and J lost 8; bases outside the gene matches: 5. The CDR3 extends over 13 amino acids. The CDR3 coding sequence is TGTGCCAGTACAGTAGCGGGAGGGCTTACGCAGTATTTT. It codes for CASTVAGGLTQYF.

This rearrangement joins TRBV6-5 to TRBJ1-6; tentative D call: TRBD1 (5 bases). The germline V gene has CDR1 MNHEY and CDR2 SVGAGI. V was clipped by 4 bases and J by 5 bases, with 12 bases between them. The CDR3 is 15 residues long. This CDR3 reads CASSSLGGDNSPLHF. The CDR3 DNA is TGTGCCAGCAGTTCTCTGGGAGGGGATAATTCACCCCTCCACTTT.

V is TRBV19 and J is TRBJ2-1; TRBD2 matches 11 bases. Germline V gene data show CDR1 as LNHDA and CDR2 as SQIVND (reference sequence). The trim removed 5 bases at V and 8 bases at J, leaving 14 bases unmatched. The CDR3 has 17 amino acids. Here the CDR3 DNA reads TGTGCCAGTAGTGGGCGGCTAGCGGGAGGTTTCGGCTATGAGCAGTTCTTC. Its translation is CASSGRLAGGFGYEQFF.

The chain couples TRBV12-3 or TRBV12-4 to TRBJ1-2, with D tentatively TRBD1 (5 bases). The length of the CDR3 is 13 residues. The V and J ends lost 4 bases and 4 bases respectively, with 10 bases between them. The CDR3 spells CASSWQGGYGYTF. The CDR3 coding sequence is TGTGCCAGCAGTTGGCAGGGAGGCTATGGCTACACCTTC.

The chain has TRBV5-6 and TRBJ1-1, with a possible D match to TRBD1 (5 bases). The CDR3 has 16 residues. Deletions cut 6 bases from V and 1 base from J, with 19 bases between. Germline loops: CDR1 SGHDT, CDR2 YYEEEE. This chain's CDR3 is CASTLGTQLKNTEAFF. Here the CDR3 DNA reads TGTGCCAGCACCCTGGGGACTCAGTTGAAGAACACTGAAGCTTTCTTT.

The chain couples TRBV10-1 to TRBJ2-1; D is unclear. CDR3 size: 15 residues. Germline CDR1 reads WNHNN; CDR2 reads SYGVQD (reference sequence). Trimming removed 2 bases at V and 0 bases at J, with 8 bases between. The CDR3 reads CASSEATHSYNEQFF. The CDR3 DNA is TGCGCCAGCAGTGAGGCGACCCACTCCTACAATGAGCAGTTCTTC.

The rearrangement joins TRBV5-1 to TRBJ2-1; 7 nucleotides agree with TRBD2. CDR1 and CDR2 from the germline V gene are SGHRS and YFSETQ. The CDR3 loop spans 17 amino acids. The V segment lost 2 bases and the J segment 0 bases; nucleotides outside the gene matches: 8. CDR3 in amino acids: CASSLTSSGVSYNEQFF. In DNA, the CDR3 is TGCGCCAGCAGCTTAACCTCTAGCGGAGTCTCCTACAATGAGCAGTTCTTC.

The rearrangement uses TRBV5-5 and TRBJ1-1; D call uncertain. The V end lost 5 bases, the J end lost 3 bases, and 8 bases lay between the germline ends. Germline V gene sequence: CDR1 SGHKS, CDR2 YYEKEE (reference sequence). The CDR3 is made up of 12 amino acids. The CDR3 here is CASRMADTEAFF. CDR3 DNA sequence: TGTGCCAGCAGGATGGCGGACACTGAAGCTTTCTTT.

The V and J genes are TRBV10-3 and TRBJ1-4; 7 bases line up with TRBD1. Germline values: CDR1 ENHRY, CDR2 SYGVKD. V lost 10 bases, J lost 2 bases, and 7 bases stayed unmatched. The CDR3 covers 14 residues. DNA of the CDR3: TGTGCCACCAACAGGGGCGGCACTAATGAAAAACTGTTTTTT. This sequence encodes CATNRGGTNEKLFF.

This sequence joins TRBV18 and TRBJ1-1; D possibly corresponds to TRBD1 (5 bases). Germline V gives CDR1 KGHSH, CDR2 LQKENI. The CDR3 extends over 17 amino acids. Trimming pared 8 bases from V and 3 bases from J, leaving 25 bases between. The CDR3 spells CASRLGSGLWGDTEAFF. Here the CDR3 DNA reads TGTGCCAGCCGTCTGGGTTCGGGGCTCTGGGGAGACACTGAAGCTTTCTTT. Together with reference TRBV18 and TRBJ1-1, the CDR3 gives the full variable domain: NAGVMQNPRHLVRRRGQEARLRCSPMKGHSHVYWYRQLPEEGLKFMVYLQKENIIDESGMPKERFSAEFPKEGPSILRIQQVVRGDSAAYFCASRLGSGLWGDTEAFFGQGTRLTVV.

Here the CDR3 DNA reads TGTGCCAGCCAATCTCAGGGAGGGGAAGGTTCACCCCTCCACTTT. It translates to CASQSQGGEGSPLHF. J is TRBJ1-6 and V is TRBV25-1, with D tentatively TRBD1 (5 bases). This CDR3 spans 15 amino acids. V was pared by 8 bases and J by 9 bases, with 20 bases between. CDR1 and CDR2 from the germline V gene are MGHDK and SYGVNS. Filled out from reference TRBV25-1 and TRBJ1-6, the complete variable domain reads EADIYQTPRYLVIGTGKKITLECSQTMGHDKMYWYQQDPGMELHLIHYSYGVNSTEKGDLSSESTVSRIRTEHFPLTLESARPSHTSQYLCASQSQGGEGSPLHFGNGTRLTVT.

The chain uses TRBV28 and TRBJ1-1; D unclear. Germline loops: CDR1 MDHEN, CDR2 SYDVKM. Trimming removed 8 bases at V and 8 bases at J, with 9 bases between. The CDR3 extends over 10 amino acids. CDR3 bases: TGTGCCAGCTTTGAGAGGGAAGCTTTCTTT. Translating it yields CASFEREAFF. Variable domain in full (rest from reference TRBV28 and TRBJ1-1): DVKVTQSSRYLVKRTGEKVFLECVQDMDHENMFWYRQDPGLGLRLIYFSYDVKMKEKGDIPEGYSVSREKKERFSLILESASTNQTSMYLCASFEREAFFGQGTRLTVV.